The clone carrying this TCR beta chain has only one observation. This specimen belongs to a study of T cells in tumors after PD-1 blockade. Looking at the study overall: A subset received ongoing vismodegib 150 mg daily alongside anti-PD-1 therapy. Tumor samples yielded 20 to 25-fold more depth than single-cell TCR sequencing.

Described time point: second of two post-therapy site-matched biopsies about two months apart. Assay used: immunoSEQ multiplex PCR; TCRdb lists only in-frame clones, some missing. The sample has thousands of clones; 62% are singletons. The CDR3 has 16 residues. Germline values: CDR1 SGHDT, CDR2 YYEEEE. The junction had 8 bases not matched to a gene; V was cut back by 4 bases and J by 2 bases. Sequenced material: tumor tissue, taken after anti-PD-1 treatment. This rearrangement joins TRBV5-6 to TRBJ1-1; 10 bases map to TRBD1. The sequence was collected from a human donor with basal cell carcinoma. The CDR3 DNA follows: TGTGCCAGCAGCCCGGACAGGGGGGCCCCAAACACTGAAGCTTTCTTT. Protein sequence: CASSPDRGAPNTEAFF.